This T cell receptor beta chain was captured by sequencing in a study of T cells after yellow fever vaccination. Findings of the study overall: Post-booster repertoires contained most primary-vaccination clones again (about 95% CD4, about 90% CD8).

A few counts support this clonotype. What it recognizes is unknown. It was through 5'RACE template switching that TCR cDNA was made, with a universal primer site and UMIs added. TCRdb analysed the 5' RACE reads with MiXCR anew, one entry per CDR3 protein. The table lists roughly 400,000 distinct CDR3 sequences, 15% to 20% of them singletons. The CDR3 is 14 residues long. V was pared by 7 bases and J by 3 bases, with 6 bases of the junction left unmatched. Germline V lookup: CDR1 MNHEY, CDR2 SMNVEV (reference sequence). The sample here was PBMCs, taken before the yellow fever booster vaccination. The V gene is TRBV27, the J gene TRBJ2-1; 7 bases match TRBD1. This receptor was obtained from a man aged 18 to 35 who received the YFV17D yellow fever vaccine. CDR3 region: CASTRTGVYNEQFF. The CDR3 nucleotides are TGTGCCAGCACTCGGACAGGCGTCTACAATGAGCAGTTCTTC.